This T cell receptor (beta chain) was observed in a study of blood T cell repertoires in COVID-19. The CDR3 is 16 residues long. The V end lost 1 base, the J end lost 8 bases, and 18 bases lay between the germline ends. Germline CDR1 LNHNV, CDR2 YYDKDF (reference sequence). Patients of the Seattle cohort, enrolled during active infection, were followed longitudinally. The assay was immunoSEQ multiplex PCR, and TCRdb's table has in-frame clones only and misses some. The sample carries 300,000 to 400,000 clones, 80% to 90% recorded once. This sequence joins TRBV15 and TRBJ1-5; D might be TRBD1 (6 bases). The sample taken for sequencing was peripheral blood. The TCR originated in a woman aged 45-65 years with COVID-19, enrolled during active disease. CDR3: CATSRARDKPTEPQHF. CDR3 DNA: TGTGCCACCAGCAGAGCCCGGGACAAACCAACGGAGCCCCAGCATTTT. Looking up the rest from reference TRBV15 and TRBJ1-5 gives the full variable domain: DAMVIQNPRYQVTQFGKPVTLSCSQTLNHNVMYWYQQKSSQAPKLLFHYYDKDFNNEADTPDNFQSRRPNTSFCFLDIRSPGLGDTAMYLCATSRARDKPTEPQHFGDGTRLSIL.